This T cell receptor (beta chain) was captured by sequencing in a study of PD-1 blockade in classical Hodgkin lymphoma. Study-wide results and limits: Some patients started nivolumab under 1 year after ASCT, and they were excluded.

This CDR3 comprises 13 residues. Germline V gene data show CDR1 as SNHLY and CDR2 as FYNNEI. The V segment lost 10 bases and the J segment 6 bases; nucleotides outside the gene matches: 11. Repertoires were generated with immunoSEQ multiplex PCR, while TCRdb's copy carries only in-frame clones and drops some. The sample carries 9,500 to 12,000 clones, roughly 84% recorded once. This clone was seen a few times. As yet, its antigen is unknown. Patients all relapsed after autologous stem cell transplantation, and there was variation in brentuximab vedotin exposure. CD8+ T cell isolation from thawed PBMCs was performed by magnetic negative selection.

The source was CD8+ T cells from blood, collected at baseline. This sequence joins TRBV2 and TRBJ1-2, with 7 bases matching TRBD1. This TCR was sampled from a human donor with classical Hodgkin lymphoma. The CDR3 coding sequence is TGTGCCATATACAGGGGTTCGGGGGATGGCTACACCTTC. Translation gives CAIYRGSGDGYTF.